This T cell receptor beta chain appears in the sequencing data of a study of T cell changes during pregnancy in multiple sclerosis. Sequencing was performed with immunoSEQ multiplex PCR; in TCRdb, only in-frame clones are kept and a portion is missing. The data contain roughly 41,000 clones, 88% of them singletons. The germline V gene encodes CDR1 SGHNT and CDR2 YENEEA. J lost 7 bases, V lost 3 bases, and 9 bases had no gene match. The CDR3 consists of 15 residues. The origin of this receptor is a female donor with multiple sclerosis, enrolled in a pregnancy study. Material: CD8+ T cells from peripheral blood mononuclear cells, obtained in the third trimester of pregnancy. The chain couples TRBV11-3 to TRBJ2-1; 7 bases line up with TRBD2. CDR3 sequence: CASSFPGSGLNEQFF. DNA for the CDR3: TGTGCCAGCAGCTTCCCGGGTAGCGGGTTGAATGAGCAGTTCTTC. Drawing the rest from reference TRBV11-3 and TRBJ2-1, the complete variable domain is EAGVVQSPRYKIIEKKQPVAFWCNPISGHNTLYWYLQNLGQGPELLIRYENEEAVDDSQLPKDRFSAERLKGVDSTLKIQPAELGDSAVYLCASSFPGSGLNEQFFGPGTRLTVL.